What follows describes a single T cell receptor beta chain. The data were obtained in a study of blood T cells in healthy people across ages. The ends were cut back, 6 bases at V and 4 bases at J, with 21 bases in the middle. Germline V lookup: CDR1 SNHLY, CDR2 FYNNEI. The CDR3 is 16 residues long. The use of a sample-barcoded 5' primer and a J-beta primer mix characterized a second PCR of about 7 to 12 cycles. TCRdb analysed the 5' RACE reads with MiXCR anew, one entry per CDR3 protein. The table lists some 670,000 distinct CDR3 sequences, around 52% of them singletons. V gene TRBV2 combines with J gene TRBJ1-2, with unresolved D. Material: blood. The source of this sequence is a woman of 80 years or more in good health. Here the CDR3 reads CASSLKVAGDGYGYTF. CDR3 in DNA: TGTGCCAGCAGCCTAAAAGTCGCCGGGGATGGCTATGGCTACACCTTC.